This T cell receptor beta chain was sequenced in a study of T-cell reconstitution after alpha-beta-depleted transplantation in children. Ten or more counts support this clonotype. Its antigen is not identified. The CDR3 is made up of 12 amino acids. Per germline, CDR1 SNHLY and CDR2 FYNNEI. V was pared by 8 bases and J by 8 bases, with 7 bases of the junction left unmatched. Whole-study findings and limits: A year post-transplant, T-cell counts and diversity derived mostly from newly produced T cells. Diversity of TCRbeta at day 60 was high in some patients, arising from surviving recipient T cells and thymic progenitors. At around two months after transplant, the alpha-beta T cells were reportedly derived from several hundred expanded clones that came from non-depleted graft cells.

During its preparation, the TCRbeta library received unique molecular identifiers. TCRdb processed the PCR reads anew with MiXCR; each CDR3 protein has one entry. The repertoire holds some 180,000 distinct CDR3 sequences, with approximately 6.3% as singletons. This TCR came from a boy aged 2 to 9 with acute lymphoblastic leukemia, due to receive a stem cell transplant. The rearrangement uses TRBV2 and TRBJ2-3; 7 bases fit TRBD2. The sequencing here drew on PBMCs, taken before TCRalphabeta/CD19-depleted stem cell transplant. CDR3 protein: CASFRGGATQYF. In DNA form, the CDR3 reads TGTGCCAGCTTCCGCGGGGGTGCTACGCAGTATTTT. Variable domain in full (rest from reference TRBV2 and TRBJ2-3): EPEVTQTPSHQVTQMGQEVILRCVPISNHLYFYWYRQILGQKVEFLVSFYNNEISEKSEIFDDQFSVERPDGSNFTLKIRSTKLEDSAMYFCASFRGGATQYFGPGTRLTVL.